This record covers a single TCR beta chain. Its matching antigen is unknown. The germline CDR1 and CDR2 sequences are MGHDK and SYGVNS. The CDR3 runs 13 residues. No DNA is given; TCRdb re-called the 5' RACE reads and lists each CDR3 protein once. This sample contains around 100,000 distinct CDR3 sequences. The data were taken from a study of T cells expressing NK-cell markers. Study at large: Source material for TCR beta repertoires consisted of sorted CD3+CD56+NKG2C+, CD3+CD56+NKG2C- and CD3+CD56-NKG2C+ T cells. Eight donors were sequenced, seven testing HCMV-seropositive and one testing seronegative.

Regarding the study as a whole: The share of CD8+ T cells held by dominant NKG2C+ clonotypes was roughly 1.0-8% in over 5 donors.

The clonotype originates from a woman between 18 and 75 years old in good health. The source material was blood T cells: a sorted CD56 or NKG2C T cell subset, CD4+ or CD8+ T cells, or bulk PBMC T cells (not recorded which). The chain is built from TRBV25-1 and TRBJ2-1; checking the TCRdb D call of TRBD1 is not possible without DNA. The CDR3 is CASRPSRDNEQFF.